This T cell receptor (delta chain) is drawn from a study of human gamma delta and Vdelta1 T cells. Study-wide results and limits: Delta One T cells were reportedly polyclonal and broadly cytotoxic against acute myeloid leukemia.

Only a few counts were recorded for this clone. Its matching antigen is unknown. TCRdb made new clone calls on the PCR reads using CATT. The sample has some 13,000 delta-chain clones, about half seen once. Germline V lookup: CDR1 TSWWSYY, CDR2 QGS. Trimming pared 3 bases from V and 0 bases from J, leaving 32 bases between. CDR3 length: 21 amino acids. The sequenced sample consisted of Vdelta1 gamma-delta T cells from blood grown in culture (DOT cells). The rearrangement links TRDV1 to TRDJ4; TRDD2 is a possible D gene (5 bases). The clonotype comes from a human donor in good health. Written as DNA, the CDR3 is TGTGCTCTTGGGGACCTCCATATCCCCTTCACCTCTTTTTACTGCGCCAGACCCCTGATCTTT. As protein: CALGDLHIPFTSFYCARPLIF.